Listed here are 24 T cell receptor beta chains from one sample, sequenced in a study of Ad26.COV2.S vaccination and SARS-CoV-2 variants (dated by TCRdb to the early 2020s). The library was made by the immunoSEQ multiplex PCR assay. TCRdb took this table from immuneACCESS and kept in-frame rearrangements with V and J called. Such tables lack part of the clones; where checked against another copy, unresolved V genes explain under half of the gap, and the rest is unexplained. The sample includes 350,000 to 500,000 clones, with 90% observed a single time. The ten top clones hold more than 3.5% of the sample. The treatment or condition label for this specimen denotes: about 20 received Ad26.COV2.S at low or high dose, single or two shots; a few received placebo; per-sample allocation not given. Repertoires of vaccine and placebo recipients were sequenced from samples collected on day 63 after the first injection.

The material was peripheral blood, obtained in a trial of Ad26.COV2.S vaccine versus placebo. The receptors derive from a person aged 18 to 59 who received the Ad26.COV2.S COVID-19 vaccine or a placebo.

The count of this clone is one. Written as DNA, the CDR3 is TGTGCCAGCAGTTACCCGGACAGGGTGACAAACACTGAAGCTTTCTTT. It encodes CASSYPDRVTNTEAFF. This sequence joins TRBV6-6 and TRBJ1-1; 8 nucleotides align to TRBD1. The CDR3 runs to 16 residues. The germline CDR1 and CDR2 sequences are MNHNY and SVGAGI (reference sequence). Trimming removed 2 bases from V and 2 bases from J; junction bases left unmatched: 7.

This chain uses TRBV6-5 with TRBJ2-7; a possible D gene is TRBD1 (6 bases). CDR1 is MNHEY, CDR2 SVGAGI, per germline. This CDR3 spans 13 amino acids. Trimming shortened V by 9 bases and J by 2 bases, and 14 bases separated the two germline ends. CDR3 nucleotide sequence: TGTGCCAGTAAGAGGGACAAAACCTACGAGCAGTACTTC. Translation gives CASKRDKTYEQYF.

This rearrangement joins TRBV30 to TRBJ2-7; 11 bases agree with TRBD2. The V gene's germline CDR1 is GTSNPN and CDR2 SVGIG (reference sequence). The CDR3 spans 13 residues. V dropped 4 bases and J dropped 6; count of bases not matched to a gene: 5. CDR3 sequence: CAWIGSGRAEQYF. The CDR3, as DNA: TGTGCCTGGATCGGTAGCGGGAGGGCCGAGCAGTACTTC.

On this clone itself: Other DNA sequences within the sample encode an identical CDR3. This chain uses TRBV5-1 with TRBJ2-7; D unclear. This CDR3 has 13 amino acids. Looked up from germline, CDR1 is SGHRS and CDR2 is YFSETQ. With 0 bases removed from V and 3 bases from J, the gap between germline ends came to 7 bases. CDR3: CASSLGQNYEQYF. CDR3 sequence (DNA): TGCGCCAGCAGCTTGGGGCAGAACTACGAGCAGTACTTC.

The chain couples TRBV5-6 to TRBJ2-5, with 7 bases that match TRBD2. The CDR3 is 15 amino acids. Unmatched junction bases numbered 6, after V lost 0 bases and J lost 4 bases. Per germline, CDR1 SGHDT and CDR2 YYEEEE. Here the CDR3 reads CASSLGREYTETQYF. The DNA for the CDR3 is TGTGCCAGCAGCTTGGGGCGGGAGTATACAGAGACCCAGTACTTC.

The genes are TRBV2 and TRBJ2-1; D is perhaps TRBD2 (5 bases). Trimming stripped 8 bases from V and 1 base from J, with 12 bases between. This CDR3 comprises 14 residues. Germline assignment: CDR1 SNHLY and CDR2 FYNNEI. In nucleotides, the CDR3 is TGTGCCAGCCAGGAGGCTAGATCCTACAATGAGCAGTTCTTC. Translated: CASQEARSYNEQFF.

This chain links TRBV4-2 with TRBJ2-3; a weak D match, TRBD2 (6 bases). In germline, CDR1 is LGHNA, CDR2 YNFKEQ. The CDR3 is made up of 15 amino acids. Trimming took 1 base from V and 5 from J, leaving 13 bases between them. The CDR3 sequence is CASSQVLSSEDTQYF. The CDR3 bases are TGTGCCAGCAGCCAAGTCCTATCTAGCGAAGATACGCAGTATTTT.

On this clone: Relative to the germline gene, one junction end is altered; a read error may explain this. This chain joins TRBV6-2 or TRBV6-3 and TRBJ1-1, with D maybe TRBD1 (5 bases). Per the germline V gene, CDR1 is MNHEY and CDR2 is SVGEGT. This CDR3 region has 16 residues. The chain's CDR3 is CASSKHPVNPGTRNKF. The CDR3 DNA reads TGTGCCAGCAGTAAACACCCCGTTAATCCCGGGACGCGAAACAAATTT.

The sample holds a few counts of this clone. This chain uses TRBV7-6 with TRBJ1-6; possibly TRBD1 for D (5 bases). CDR1 and CDR2 from the germline V gene are SGHVS and FNYEAQ. The CDR3 totals 16 residues. Trimming removed 0 bases from V and 10 bases from J, with 16 bases in between. CDR3 coding DNA: TGTGCCAGCAGCTTAGCGTTCGTAGGGGACGGCTCACCCCTCCACTTT. Amino acid sequence: CASSLAFVGDGSPLHF.

This clone was observed a single time. The chain recombines TRBV5-1 with TRBJ2-5, with D possibly called TRBD1 or TRBD2 (5 bases each). The CDR3 extends over 19 amino acids. The V and J ends lost 0 bases and 1 base respectively, with 22 bases between them. Germline CDR1 and CDR2: SGHRS and YFSETQ. DNA for the CDR3: TGCGCCAGCAGCTTGGTTAGGTCTTCCACCGGGACCATCCAAGAGACCCAGTACTTC. Residues: CASSLVRSSTGTIQETQYF.

The chain carries TRBV5-6 and TRBJ1-5; 8 bases align to TRBD1. Germline V gene data show CDR1 as SGHDT and CDR2 as YYEEEE. V shed 0 bases and J 6 bases; nucleotides not matched to a gene: 5. CDR3 size: 15 residues. The CDR3 spells CASSLGDRPGQPQHF. The CDR3 nucleotides read TGTGCCAGCAGCTTGGGGGACAGGCCTGGTCAGCCCCAGCATTTT.

This chain uses TRBV3-1 (or the pseudogene TRBV3-2) with TRBJ2-3; the D gene could be TRBD1 or TRBD2 (6 bases each). The CDR3 is 18 residues long. The germline gives CDR1 LGHDT, CDR2 YNNKEL (reference sequence). V was cut by 0 bases and J by 0 bases, with 16 bases left in between. For the CDR3, the DNA is TGTGCCAGCAGCCAAGATCTACTAGCTCAGGGGAGCACAGATACGCAGTATTTT. The encoded protein is CASSQDLLAQGSTDTQYF.

V is TRBV7-6 and J is TRBJ2-5, with D tentatively TRBD1 (5 bases). From germline, CDR1 is SGHVS and CDR2 FNYEAQ. The CDR3 length is 13 residues. Trimming pared 6 bases from V and 0 bases from J, leaving 8 bases between. DNA of the CDR3: TGTGCCAGCAGTAAGACAGACCAAGAGACCCAGTACTTC. It codes for CASSKTDQETQYF.

The chain has TRBV7-2 and TRBJ2-5; tentative D call: TRBD1 (5 bases). V was trimmed by 3 bases and J by 7 bases, leaving 12 bases between them. Germline V gene data show CDR1 as SGHTA and CDR2 as FQGNSA. The CDR3 is 13 residues long. CDR3 sequence (DNA): TGTGCCAGCAGCTTGGTATCCCAGGGGACCCAGTACTTC. Translation: CASSLVSQGTQYF.

The chain is built from TRBV3-1 (or the pseudogene TRBV3-2) and TRBJ2-2, with TRBD2 identical over 11 bases. The CDR3 is made up of 17 amino acids. The junction had 13 bases not matched to a gene; V was cut back by 4 bases and J by 9 bases. Germline CDR1 reads LGHDT; CDR2 reads YNNKEL (reference sequence). CDR3 sequence (DNA): TGTGCCAGCAGCCTCCTTAGCGGGAGGGCCTCGGGAAGGGAGCTGTTTTTT. Protein: CASSLLSGRASGRELFF.

This chain links TRBV27 with TRBJ1-1; D remains unclear. Trimming removed 5 bases at V and 4 bases at J, with 14 bases between. The CDR3 spans 14 residues. Germline V CDR1 and CDR2: MNHEY, SMNVEV (reference sequence). CDR3 DNA: TGTGCCAGCAGTGCCCGTGGGTTTGGCACTGAAGCTTTCTTT. It is translated as CASSARGFGTEAFF.

This clone was detected only a few times. The CDR3, as DNA: TGTGCCAGCAGCTCTGCATTGGGTTACGAGCAGTACTTC. Amino acids: CASSSALGYEQYF. The gene calls are TRBV5-4 and TRBJ2-7; no firm D call. Trimming shortened V by 3 bases and J by 4 bases, and 11 bases separated the two germline ends. Germline values: CDR1 SGHNT, CDR2 YYREEE (reference sequence). The CDR3 contains 13 residues.

This chain links TRBV11-2 with TRBJ2-1; either TRBD1 or TRBD2 may supply D (5 bases each). The V end lost 3 bases, the J end lost 6 bases, and 9 bases lay between the germline ends. The germline V gene encodes CDR1 SGHAT and CDR2 FQNNGV. The CDR3 is 13 residues long. Here the CDR3 DNA reads TGTGCCAGCAGCTTGGGACCCGGCAATGAGCAGTTCTTC. Translating gives CASSLGPGNEQFF. The whole variable domain, filled in from reference TRBV11-2 and TRBJ2-1, reads EAGVAQSPRYKIIEKRQSVAFWCNPISGHATLYWYQQILGQGPKLLIQFQNNGVVDDSQLPKDRFSAERLKGVDSTLKIQPAKLEDSAVYLCASSLGPGNEQFFGPGTRLTVL.

J is TRBJ2-7 and V is TRBV19; D remains unclear. The length of the CDR3 is 13 residues. V lost 1 base and J lost 2, with 6 bases in between. Germline CDR1 and CDR2: LNHDA and SQIVND (reference sequence). The CDR3: CASSIAAPYEQYF. The CDR3 DNA sequence: TGTGCCAGTAGTATAGCGGCACCCTACGAGCAGTACTTC.

This chain joins TRBV27 and TRBJ1-1, with D unclear. Germline V lookup: CDR1 MNHEY, CDR2 SMNVEV (reference sequence). The CDR3 is 13 residues long. Trimming shortened V by 4 bases and J by 3 bases, and 9 bases separated the two germline ends. The CDR3 reads CASSSSGDTEAFF. The CDR3 DNA follows: TGTGCCAGCAGTTCCTCAGGAGACACTGAAGCTTTCTTT.

The V call is TRBV6-5, the J call TRBJ2-1, with 8 nucleotides matching TRBD1. This CDR3 comprises 16 residues. The germline V gene has CDR1 MNHEY and CDR2 SVGAGI. The J segment lost 0 bases and the V segment lost 4 bases, leaving 5 bases of the junction unmatched. The DNA for the CDR3 is TGTGCCAGCAGTTGGAGACAGGGGAGCTCCTACAATGAGCAGTTCTTC. The encoded protein is CASSWRQGSSYNEQFF.

The rearrangement uses TRBV28 and TRBJ2-1; maybe TRBD1 (6 bases). V lost 3 bases and J lost 5, with 11 bases in between. The CDR3 length is 14 residues. Germline lookup yields CDR1 MDHEN and CDR2 SYDVKM. The CDR3 spells CASSFDRLDNEQFF. The CDR3 DNA sequence: TGTGCCAGCAGTTTTGACAGGTTAGACAATGAGCAGTTCTTC.

This sequence joins TRBV19 and TRBJ1-5, with a tentative D call TRBD1 (5 bases). Germline loops: CDR1 LNHDA, CDR2 SQIVND (reference sequence). This CDR3 has 15 amino acids. V gave up 3 bases and J gave up 2 bases, with 11 bases separating them. The CDR3 reads CASSIQGWGNQPQHF. CDR3 nucleotide sequence: TGTGCCAGTAGTATTCAGGGATGGGGCAATCAGCCCCAGCATTTT.

The chain is built from TRBV14 and TRBJ1-3; TRBD1 might be the D (5 bases). Trimming removed 1 base from V and 2 bases from J, with 9 bases in between. Germline CDR1 is SGHDN and CDR2 is FVKESK. The CDR3 sequence is 15 residues long. The CDR3 nucleotides are TGTGCCAGCAGCCAAGTGGGGACGGCTGGAAACACCATATATTTT. Translated, it gives CASSQVGTAGNTIYF.